The 13 T cell receptor beta chains given below trace back to one sample, sequenced in a study of blood T cell repertoires in COVID-19. The table came from immunoSEQ multiplex PCR; TCRdb's copy has only in-frame clones and leaves some out. The top ten clones hold less than 10% of a sample with about 25,000 clones, around nine tenths of them seen once. Sequenced: peripheral blood. Receptor source: a man aged 45 to 65 with active COVID-19.

J is TRBJ1-5 and V is TRBV4-1; 7 nucleotides match TRBD1. Germline loops: CDR1 MGHRA, CDR2 YSYEKL. V lost 4 bases and J lost 4; bases outside the gene matches: 7. CDR3 size: 15 residues. In nucleotides, the CDR3 is TGCGCCAGCAGCCTTAGGGACAGTTTTAATCAGCCCCAGCATTTT. This sequence encodes CASSLRDSFNQPQHF.

In the case of this clone: At one of its ends the junction is not consistent with the germline gene, which may arise from a read error. Other DNA sequences from this sample encode an identical CDR3 as well. The J gene is TRBJ2-7, the V gene TRBV19; the match to TRBD1 covers 12 bases. The CDR3 consists of 16 residues. Germline V gene lookup returns CDR1 LNHDA and CDR2 SQIVND (reference sequence). CDR3 in amino acids: CASSPPGTGGSYEQYF. The CDR3 coding sequence is TGTGCCAGTAGTCCCCCCGGGACAGGGGGCTCCTATGAGCAGTACTTC.

The CDR3 coding sequence is TGTGCCAGCAGGGACAGGGGAACTGAAGCTTTCTTT. As protein: CASRDRGTEAFF. The chain is built from TRBV2 and TRBJ1-1; 9 bases fit TRBD1. The germline CDR1 and CDR2 sequences are SNHLY and FYNNEI. V gave up 6 bases and J gave up 5 bases; unmatched junction bases: 1. The CDR3 loop spans 12 amino acids.

This sequence joins TRBV5-1 and TRBJ2-3; unclear D gene. The germline gives CDR1 SGHRS, CDR2 YFSETQ. The CDR3 spans 16 residues. Deletions cut 1 base from V and 0 bases from J, with 12 bases between. The DNA for the CDR3 is TGCGCCAGCAGCTTGTTCTCAGACATTAGCACAGATACGCAGTATTTT. Protein sequence: CASSLFSDISTDTQYF.

The chain couples TRBV6-5 to TRBJ2-7; the D is unclear. Germline V CDR1 and CDR2: MNHEY, SVGAGI. V lost 8 bases to trimming and J lost 4 bases, with 18 bases between them. The CDR3 is made up of 14 amino acids. CDR3 bases: TGTGCCAGCCAAGCCCATCTACCTTTTTACGAGCAGTACGTC. Protein sequence: CASQAHLPFYEQYV.

As to this clone: The limits of the CDR3 on the DNA are not certain, so only TCRdb's listed CDR3 is given. The chain is built from TRBV27 and TRBJ1-5; the D call TRBD1 from the table was never checked on the DNA. The germline gives CDR1 MNHEY, CDR2 SMNVEV (reference sequence). The CDR3 length is 15 residues, termini included. CDR3 sequence: CASSFLAGGNQPQHF.

The chain is built from TRBV7-6 and TRBJ1-1; 8 bases agree with TRBD1. Germline CDR1 SGHVS, CDR2 FNYEAQ. This CDR3 contains 15 residues. Germline trimming cut 5 bases from V and 0 bases from J; bases unmatched to any gene: 5. This CDR3 reads CASSARTGMNTEAFF. In DNA form, the CDR3 reads TGTGCCAGCAGCGCCCGGACAGGGATGAACACTGAAGCTTTCTTT.

The V and J genes are TRBV27 and TRBJ2-3, with 11 bases that match TRBD2. After removal of 8 bases from V and 5 bases from J, the junction contained 6 bases not matched to a gene. This CDR3 has 14 residues. Germline CDR1 and CDR2: MNHEY and SMNVEV (reference sequence). CDR3 nucleotide sequence: TGTGCCAGCGGTCGTAGCGGGGGGGAAGATACGCAGTATTTT. This encodes CASGRSGGEDTQYF.

CDR3 sequence: CASSEGVSGSTDTQYF. As DNA, the CDR3 is TGTGCCAGCAGTGAAGGGGTTAGCGGGAGCACAGATACGCAGTATTTT. V gene TRBV6-1 combines with J gene TRBJ2-3, with 7 bases lining up with TRBD2. This CDR3 is 16 amino acids long. Germline V gene data show CDR1 as MNHNS and CDR2 as SASEGT. Germline trimming cut 1 base from V and 0 bases from J; bases unmatched to any gene: 4.

This chain links TRBV7-2 with TRBJ2-2; 15 nucleotides line up with TRBD2. Germline CDR1 SGHTA, CDR2 FQGNSA. The trim removed 5 bases at V and 7 bases at J, leaving 5 bases unmatched. This CDR3 is built from 16 residues. Here the CDR3 DNA reads TGTGCCAGCAGCCCGGGACTAGCGGGAGGTTTCGGGGAGCTGTTTTTT. Translation: CASSPGLAGGFGELFF. Full variable domain (remainder filled in from reference TRBV7-2 and TRBJ2-2): GAGVSQSPSNKVTEKGKDVELRCDPISGHTALYWYRQSLGQGLEFLIYFQGNSAPDKSGLPSDRFSAERTGGSVSTLTIQRTQQEDSAVYLCASSPGLAGGFGELFFGEGSRLTVL.

The chain employs TRBV3-1 (or the pseudogene TRBV3-2) and TRBJ2-7; a weak D match, TRBD1 (6 bases). V lost 0 bases and J lost 3, with 12 bases in between. CDR1 and CDR2 (germline): LGHDT, YNNKEL (reference sequence). The CDR3 runs to 15 residues. This CDR3 reads CASSQEIEGDYEQYF. Written as DNA, the CDR3 is TGTGCCAGCAGCCAAGAAATAGAGGGGGACTACGAGCAGTACTTC.

The chain recombines TRBV18 with TRBJ1-4; D might be TRBD1 (6 bases). The V gene lost 2 bases and the J gene lost 5 bases, with 27 bases spanning the gap. Germline V gives CDR1 KGHSH, CDR2 LQKENI. The CDR3 has 20 residues. The CDR3 spells CASSPMPGETGNARNEKLFF. Written as DNA, the CDR3 is TGTGCCAGCTCACCAATGCCCGGTGAGACAGGAAATGCTAGGAATGAAAAACTGTTTTTT. The full variable domain, rest sourced from reference TRBV18 and TRBJ1-4, is NAGVMQNPRHLVRRRGQEARLRCSPMKGHSHVYWYRQLPEEGLKFMVYLQKENIIDESGMPKERFSAEFPKEGPSILRIQQVVRGDSAAYFCASSPMPGETGNARNEKLFFGSGTQLSVL.

The genes are TRBV6-2 or TRBV6-3 and TRBJ1-2; D is unresolved. The CDR3 has 15 amino acids. V was clipped by 1 base and J by 0 bases, with 9 bases between them. The germline CDR1 and CDR2 sequences are MNHEY and SVGEGT. In DNA, the CDR3 is TGTGCCAGCAGTTACTTCTCCGGGACTAACTATGGCTACACCTTC. Translating it yields CASSYFSGTNYGYTF.